This entry lists 18 T cell receptor beta chains sequenced from one sample in a study of CD8 T cells in ankylosing spondylitis. From the 5' RACE reads, TCRdb called clonotypes with MiXCR, one entry per CDR3 protein. The sample holds around 150,000 distinct CDR3 sequences, roughly 31% seen once. Sequenced material: synovial fluid, either unsorted or a sorted T cell fraction (not recorded which). The receptors were sampled from a male donor with ankylosing spondylitis.

This clonotype was seen once. The chain has TRBV2 and TRBJ2-3; 7 bases line up with TRBD2. The CDR3 has 14 amino acids. Germline V lookup: CDR1 SNHLY, CDR2 FYNNEI. V shed 4 bases and J 5 bases; nucleotides not matched to a gene: 6. DNA for the CDR3: TGTGCCAGCAGTGGAGCCTGGGGGGGAGATACGCAGTATTTT. Translation gives CASSGAWGGDTQYF.

The V gene is TRBV6-1, the J gene TRBJ2-7, with D maybe TRBD1 (6 bases). Trimming pared 6 bases from V and 1 base from J, leaving 10 bases between. Germline lookup yields CDR1 MNHNS and CDR2 SASEGT. This CDR3 is built from 13 residues. This CDR3 is CASRGTGSYEQYF. Here the CDR3 DNA reads TGTGCCAGCAGGGGAACAGGGTCCTACGAGCAGTACTTC.

This chain links TRBV11-3 with TRBJ2-7, with TRBD2 matching 7 bases. Per the germline V gene, CDR1 is SGHNT and CDR2 is YENEEA. This CDR3 is built from 15 residues. The V gene end was trimmed by 6 bases and the J gene end by 5 bases; junction bases not matched to a gene: 13. The CDR3: CASSPSGLGRNEQYF. The CDR3, as DNA: TGTGCCAGCAGTCCCTCCGGACTAGGACGGAACGAGCAGTACTTC.

The chain employs TRBV7-9 and TRBJ1-4; D is perhaps TRBD1 (5 bases). The CDR3 extends over 16 amino acids. The germline V gene has CDR1 SEHNR and CDR2 FQNEAQ (reference sequence). Between the trimmed V and J ends, which lost 5 bases and 7 bases, there was a span of 20 bases. DNA of the CDR3: TGTGCCAGCAGCCCACGTCCAGGGAGAGAAGGTGAAAAACTGTTTTTT. Translation gives CASSPRPGREGEKLFF.

The chain has TRBV6-1 and TRBJ2-7, with D tentatively TRBD1 (5 bases). Germline CDR1 MNHNS, CDR2 SASEGT. V lost 10 bases, J lost 6 bases, and 19 bases lay in between. There are 13 residues in the CDR3. The CDR3 nucleotides read TGTGCCACAAACATCAAGGGGATACGCGAGCAGTACTTC. This sequence encodes CATNIKGIREQYF.

The genes are TRBV20-1 and TRBJ2-7; 11 nucleotides align to TRBD2. From germline, CDR1 is DFQATT and CDR2 SNEGSKA (reference sequence). Trimming cost V 6 bases and J 9 bases; bases outside gene matches: 7. This CDR3 is 12 amino acids long. The CDR3 DNA is TGCAGTGCGGACACCGGGACTAGCGGGCAGTACTTC. It is translated as CSADTGTSGQYF.

This clonotype turned up a few times. The CDR3 sequence is CASSFYTGTGGNEQFF. CDR3 DNA sequence: TGTGCCAGCAGTTTCTATACCGGGACAGGGGGTAATGAGCAGTTCTTC. The V call is TRBV11-3, the J call TRBJ2-1; 11 positions match TRBD1. The CDR3 totals 16 residues. Germline CDR1 SGHNT, CDR2 YENEEA. Unmatched junction bases numbered 11, after V lost 6 bases and J lost 7 bases.

This clonotype was found a few times. V usage is TRBV6-1 and J usage is TRBJ1-1; 7 bases are a match to TRBD1. This CDR3 contains 16 residues. Germline CDR1 reads MNHNS; CDR2 reads SASEGT. After removal of 5 bases from V and 5 bases from J, the junction contained 14 bases not matched to a gene. The CDR3 loop is CASSRYRGGEVTEAFF. As DNA, the CDR3 is TGTGCCAGCAGTCGCTACAGGGGAGGGGAGGTGACTGAAGCTTTCTTT.

In this sample, this clonotype turned up once. The chain joins TRBV14 to TRBJ1-2; 7 bases are shared with TRBD1. V dropped 0 bases and J dropped 4; count of bases not matched to a gene: 2. Per germline, CDR1 SGHDN and CDR2 FVKESK. The CDR3 contains 14 residues. In nucleotides, the CDR3 is TGTGCCAGCAGCCAAGAAGACAGGGCCTATGGCTACACCTTC. This sequence encodes CASSQEDRAYGYTF.

This clonotype was counted between two and nine times. This chain's CDR3 is CSARRASTGELFF. The CDR3 region has the DNA TGCAGTGCTAGGAGGGCGAGCACCGGGGAGCTGTTTTTT. This sequence joins TRBV20-1 and TRBJ2-2; maybe TRBD2 (5 bases). V lost 3 bases to trimming and J lost 4 bases, with 9 bases between them. This CDR3 region has 13 residues. Germline CDR1 reads DFQATT; CDR2 reads SNEGSKA (reference sequence).

This clonotype is labeled medium-sized. Here the CDR3 DNA reads TGCAGTGCCCCGTCCCCGGGACAGGGTAACACTGAAGCTTTCTTT. It yields the protein CSAPSPGQGNTEAFF. The chain couples TRBV20-1 to TRBJ1-1, with 9 bases matching TRBD1. V lost 6 bases to trimming and J lost 2 bases; unmatched junction nucleotides: 10. The CDR3 is 15 residues long. Germline V gene data show CDR1 as DFQATT and CDR2 as SNEGSKA (reference sequence).

The chain carries TRBV2 and TRBJ1-4, with TRBD1 as a possible D gene (6 bases). V was cut by 7 bases and J by 3 bases, with 12 bases left in between. CDR3 length equals 14 residues. The germline gives CDR1 SNHLY, CDR2 FYNNEI. The DNA of the CDR3 is TGTGCCAGCAAGGAGGGGGGTTCTAATGAAAAACTGTTTTTT. It specifies CASKEGGSNEKLFF.

The chain employs TRBV5-1 and TRBJ2-2; weak D call: TRBD1 (6 bases). V lost 0 bases and J lost 1, with 7 bases in between. The germline gives CDR1 SGHRS, CDR2 YFSETQ. The CDR3 has 15 residues. The CDR3 coding sequence is TGCGCCAGCAGCTTGGAGGGACAGAACACCGGGGAGCTGTTTTTT. Residues: CASSLEGQNTGELFF. Full variable domain (rest looked up from reference TRBV5-1 and TRBJ2-2): KAGVTQTPRYLIKTRGQQVTLSCSPISGHRSVSWYQQTPGQGLQFLFEYFSETQRNKGNFPGRFSGRQFSNSRSEMNVSTLELGDSALYLCASSLEGQNTGELFFGEGSRLTVL.

V is TRBV10-3 and J is TRBJ1-1, with 8 positions matching TRBD1. Germline V gene lookup returns CDR1 ENHRY and CDR2 SYGVKD. Trimming at V came to 2 bases and at J to 5 bases, leaving 4 bases not matched to a gene. The CDR3 spans 14 residues. The CDR3 spells CAISEAQGGTEAFF. As DNA, the CDR3 is TGTGCCATCAGTGAGGCACAGGGGGGGACTGAAGCTTTCTTT.

The chain uses TRBV20-1 and TRBJ1-1; unclear D gene. Germline V gives CDR1 DFQATT, CDR2 SNEGSKA (reference sequence). This CDR3 has 17 amino acids. Here the CDR3 DNA reads TGCAGCTGTAGAAGCTGCTGTGCGTTGTCCGGGAACACTGAAGCTTTCTTT. Residues: CSCRSCCALSGNTEAFF.

The gene calls are TRBV3-1 and TRBJ1-1; unclear D gene. With 1 base removed from V and 1 base from J, the gap between germline ends came to 7 bases. Germline values: CDR1 LGHDT, CDR2 YNNKEL (reference sequence). The CDR3 has 14 amino acids. The chain's CDR3 is CASSQAKGNTEAFF. For the CDR3, the DNA is TGTGCCAGCAGCCAAGCGAAGGGGAACACTGAAGCTTTCTTT.

This chain links TRBV6-2 or TRBV6-3 with TRBJ2-5, with D hard to call. The V end was cut by 4 bases, the J end by 7 bases, with 10 bases between. The CDR3 covers 12 residues. Germline V lookup: CDR1 MNHEY, CDR2 SVGEGT. The CDR3, as DNA: TGTGCCAGCAGTTCCCTTCCGGGGACCCAGTACTTC. Translating it yields CASSSLPGTQYF.

The chain uses TRBV2 and TRBJ1-3; D unclear. This CDR3 contains 12 residues. CDR1 and CDR2 (germline): SNHLY, FYNNEI. V lost 4 bases and J lost 4, with 5 bases in between. The CDR3 loop reads CASSAGGNTIYF. The CDR3 bases are TGTGCCAGCAGTGCGGGAGGAAACACCATATATTTT.